These 17 T cell receptor beta chains originate from one sample sequenced in a study of radiation and T cells in renal cell carcinoma. Sequencing used immunoSEQ multiplex PCR; TCRdb keeps in-frame clones, though not all of them. The sample records around 180,000 clones, around 90% being singletons. Time point in this sample: blood 4 weeks post-SBRT, at nephrectomy. Treatment described: 15 Gy SBRT to primary tumor, nephrectomy 4 weeks later. The sample consisted of blood, taken from a patient whose treatment included radiotherapy and nephrectomy. These receptor sequences come from a woman aged 45-60 years with renal cell carcinoma.

The gene calls are TRBV11-1 and TRBJ1-1, with 9 nucleotides matching TRBD1. The CDR3 is made up of 15 amino acids. Germline V CDR1 and CDR2: SGHAT, FQDESV (reference sequence). Trimming removed 2 bases from V and 1 base from J; junction bases left unmatched: 2. CDR3 region: CASSLQGQGNTEAFF. The CDR3 nucleotides are TGTGCCAGCAGCTTACAGGGACAGGGGAACACTGAAGCTTTCTTT.

The rearrangement joins TRBV5-1 to TRBJ2-5; D is possibly TRBD1 or TRBD2 (6 bases each). CDR1 and CDR2 (germline): SGHRS, YFSETQ. The V end lost 0 bases, the J end lost 2 bases, and 8 bases lay between the germline ends. This CDR3 comprises 14 residues. CDR3 loop: CASSLAGAQETQYF. DNA of the CDR3: TGCGCCAGCAGCTTGGCGGGGGCACAAGAGACCCAGTACTTC.

This chain joins TRBV7-3 and TRBJ2-7; the D call may be TRBD1 or TRBD2 (6 bases each). Germline CDR1 and CDR2: SGHTA and FQGTGA. The CDR3 consists of 14 residues. Trimming pared 5 bases from V and 5 bases from J, leaving 16 bases between. The DNA of the CDR3 is TGTGCCAGCAGCCCCGGGGGCCCCAGACACGAGCAGTACTTC. This encodes CASSPGGPRHEQYF.

The genes are TRBV6-5 and TRBJ1-4; D is ambiguous. Germline CDR1 and CDR2: MNHEY and SVGAGI. The V end lost 5 bases, the J end lost 0 bases, and 7 bases lay between the germline ends. The CDR3 sequence is 14 residues long. CDR3 bases: TGTGCCAGCAGTGACCTTGCAACTAATGAAAAACTGTTTTTT. Protein product: CASSDLATNEKLFF.

This sequence joins TRBV19 and TRBJ2-3; 9 positions match TRBD1. CDR3 length: 14 amino acids. Per germline, CDR1 LNHDA and CDR2 SQIVND (reference sequence). V lost 9 bases to trimming and J lost 4 bases; unmatched junction nucleotides: 8. Written as DNA, the CDR3 is TGTGCCAGCCTAGACAGGGGGGTTTCAGATACGCAGTATTTT. It is translated as CASLDRGVSDTQYF.

The genes are TRBV6-4 and TRBJ1-4; unclear D gene. CDR1 and CDR2 from the germline V gene are MRHNA and SNTAGT. The V end lost 1 base, the J end lost 6 bases, and 12 bases lay between the germline ends. The CDR3 runs to 15 residues. CDR3 coding DNA: TGTGCCAGCAGTGACTTCTGGGCCACAGATGAAAAACTGTTTTTT. Encoded protein: CASSDFWATDEKLFF.

The chain couples TRBV7-9 to TRBJ2-7; perhaps TRBD2 as D (6 bases). The CDR3 runs 12 residues. Trimming left V 3 bases short and J 7 bases short, with 10 bases between. Germline CDR1 SEHNR, CDR2 FQNEAQ (reference sequence). The CDR3 DNA sequence: TGTGCCAGCAGCTTGCCAGGAGGGGAGCAGTACTTC. Amino acid sequence: CASSLPGGEQYF.

The CDR3 region is CASSYVGQGYGYTF. In DNA, the CDR3 is TGTGCCAGCAGTTACGTCGGGCAGGGCTATGGCTACACCTTC. The chain combines TRBV6-5 with TRBJ1-2, with a tentative D call TRBD1 (5 bases). The CDR3 loop spans 14 amino acids. Per the germline V gene, CDR1 is MNHEY and CDR2 is SVGAGI. Trimming shortened V by 2 bases and J by 4 bases, and 11 bases separated the two germline ends.

V usage is TRBV19 and J usage is TRBJ1-1; D gene ambiguous. Trimming left V 4 bases short and J 0 bases short, with 6 bases between. The V gene's germline CDR1 is LNHDA and CDR2 SQIVND (reference sequence). The CDR3 is 13 residues long. CDR3 bases: TGTGCCAGTAGTAGTACGTTGAACACTGAAGCTTTCTTT. This encodes CASSSTLNTEAFF.

Note on this clone: The sample carries other DNA sequences with the same CDR3. This chain links TRBV7-9 with TRBJ1-2; D is unresolved. This CDR3 has 12 amino acids. Trimming pared 1 base from V and 5 bases from J, leaving 5 bases between. Germline V gene lookup returns CDR1 SEHNR and CDR2 FQNEAQ (reference sequence). In DNA, the CDR3 is TGTGCCAGCAGCTTAGAAGGGTATGGCTACACCTTC. This sequence encodes CASSLEGYGYTF.

V and J are TRBV19 and TRBJ2-2, with D maybe TRBD1 (5 bases). Germline CDR1 is LNHDA and CDR2 is SQIVND (reference sequence). V shed 7 bases and J shed 5 bases, with 14 bases lying between them. This CDR3 is 14 amino acids long. The CDR3 is CASTPQGWTGELFF. CDR3 DNA sequence: TGTGCCAGTACCCCCCAGGGTTGGACCGGGGAGCTGTTTTTT.

This clone has only one observation. J is TRBJ1-1 and V is TRBV7-9; no definite D call. Trimming removed 0 bases from V and 6 bases from J, with 5 bases in between. The germline V gene encodes CDR1 SEHNR and CDR2 FQNEAQ (reference sequence). CDR3 size: 12 residues. The CDR3: CASSLAVAEAFF. As DNA, the CDR3 is TGTGCCAGCAGCTTAGCGGTTGCTGAAGCTTTCTTT.

The genes are TRBV7-9 and TRBJ2-3; the match to TRBD1 covers 8 bases. This CDR3 is built from 15 residues. CDR1 and CDR2 from the germline V gene are SEHNR and FQNEAQ (reference sequence). V lost 5 bases to trimming and J lost 4 bases; unmatched junction nucleotides: 8. CDR3 residues: CASSPWTGRADTQYF. CDR3 DNA sequence: TGTGCCAGCAGCCCCTGGACAGGGAGAGCAGATACGCAGTATTTT. Based on the CDR3 plus reference TRBV7-9 and TRBJ2-3, the full variable domain is DTGVSQNPRHKITKRGQNVTFRCDPISEHNRLYWYRQTLGQGPEFLTYFQNEAQLEKSRLLSDRFSAERPKGSFSTLEIQRTEQGDSAMYLCASSPWTGRADTQYFGPGTRLTVL.

CDR3 bases: TGTGCCAGCAGCCTACTAGCTCGTGGACACAATGAGCAGTTCTTC. Amino acids: CASSLLARGHNEQFF. This sequence joins TRBV7-9 and TRBJ2-1; D is perhaps TRBD2 (6 bases). This CDR3 spans 15 amino acids. V lost 5 bases, J lost 5 bases, and 16 bases lay in between. Germline V CDR1 and CDR2: SEHNR, FQNEAQ (reference sequence).

V gene TRBV7-8 combines with J gene TRBJ1-4; a weak D match, TRBD1 (6 bases). Germline lookup yields CDR1 SGHVS and CDR2 FQNEAQ. This CDR3 spans 15 amino acids. The V gene lost 4 bases and the J gene lost 8 bases, with 17 bases spanning the gap. The CDR3 DNA is TGTGCCAGCAGCTCCCCACAGGGAGGGGGGGAAAAACTGTTTTTT. Amino acids: CASSSPQGGGEKLFF.

The J gene is TRBJ1-2, the V gene TRBV7-9; weak D call: TRBD1 (5 bases). Germline CDR1 reads SEHNR; CDR2 reads FQNEAQ (reference sequence). The CDR3 has 12 amino acids. V lost 5 bases, J lost 7 bases, and 11 bases lay in between. In DNA, the CDR3 is TGTGCCAGCAGCGTACAGGAGGGTGGCTACACCTTC. The encoded protein is CASSVQEGGYTF. The whole variable domain, remainder taken from reference TRBV7-9 and TRBJ1-2, is DTGVSQNPRHKITKRGQNVTFRCDPISEHNRLYWYRQTLGQGPEFLTYFQNEAQLEKSRLLSDRFSAERPKGSFSTLEIQRTEQGDSAMYLCASSVQEGGYTFGSGTRLTVV.

CDR3 DNA sequence: TGTGCCAGCAGCTTAAGGGACACTCTGAACACTGAAGCTTTCTTT. Residues: CASSLRDTLNTEAFF. This chain connects TRBV11-1 to TRBJ1-1; weak D call: TRBD1 (6 bases). The V gene lost 2 bases and the J gene lost 0 bases, with 10 bases spanning the gap. The CDR3 runs to 15 residues. Germline V gene data show CDR1 as SGHAT and CDR2 as FQDESV (reference sequence).